A selection of T cell receptor beta chains follows, all from one sample in a study of T cells after yellow fever vaccination. TCRdb re-called the 5' RACE reads through MiXCR, storing one row per CDR3 protein. This table has 200,000 to 300,000 distinct CDR3 sequences, 6.9% appearing once. The sample in question was CD4+ T cells sorted from PBMCs, obtained 15 days after the yellow fever booster vaccination. Receptors originate from a man aged 30 to 45 who received the YFV17D yellow fever vaccine. Each CDR3 is given with its conserved first and last residue. Each record gives: CDR3 DNA, CDR3 protein, clone size, V gene, D gene, J gene. D genes are given only for firm matches. Rows give clone size only sometimes, using once, few, many, or a class for an expanded clone.

DNA: TGCAGTGCTAGAAGACTAGCGGGAGTCTACGAGCAGTACTTC
CDR3: CSARRLAGVYEQYF
size: .
V: TRBV20-1
D: TRBD2
J: TRBJ2-7

DNA: TGTGCCAGCAGATTAGCGGGAGAGCTCACAGATACGCAGTATTTT
CDR3: CASRLAGELTDTQYF
size: few
V: TRBV5-4
D: TRBD2
J: TRBJ2-3

DNA: TGCAGCGTTCGACAGGGAGCAGATACGCAGTATTTT
CDR3: CSVRQGADTQYF
size: .
V: TRBV29-1
D: TRBD1
J: TRBJ2-3

DNA: TGTGCCAGCATCCAAGCCGGTTTTGGGTCCTACGAGCAGTACTTC
CDR3: CASIQAGFGSYEQYF
size: .
V: TRBV7-9
D: .
J: TRBJ2-7

DNA: TGCGCCAGCAGCCTGAGCATGGATCGGACTGAAGCTTTCTTT
CDR3: CASSLSMDRTEAFF
size: many
V: TRBV5-1
D: .
J: TRBJ1-1

DNA: TGTGCCATCAGTGAGTCCTGGGACCCCACCCCATCCGGCCTCAATGAGCAGTTCTTC
CDR3: CAISESWDPTPSGLNEQFF
size: .
V: TRBV10-3
D: .
J: TRBJ2-1

DNA: TGTGCCAGCGTGGGACTAGCGGGAGCGGGTGAGCAGTTCTTC
CDR3: CASVGLAGAGEQFF
size: .
V: TRBV12-3/TRBV12-4
D: TRBD2
J: TRBJ2-1

DNA: TGTGCCAGCAGCCCTAATAGAGTCCGGGTTGGGGCCAACGTCCTGACTTTC
CDR3: CASSPNRVRVGANVLTF
size: .
V: TRBV7-2
D: .
J: TRBJ2-6

DNA: TGCAGTGCTAGAAGGCAGGGCTCGGGCTACACCTTC
CDR3: CSARRQGSGYTF
size: few
V: TRBV20-1
D: .
J: TRBJ1-2

DNA: TGTGCCAGCAGCCCCCCGGGACTAGCGCAGTATTTT
CDR3: CASSPPGLAQYF
size: .
V: TRBV12-3/TRBV12-4
D: TRBD2
J: TRBJ2-3

DNA: TGTGCCAGCAGTTACAGGGCTCGAGGTGGGGATACGCAGTATTTT
CDR3: CASSYRARGGDTQYF
size: .
V: TRBV6-5
D: .
J: TRBJ2-3

DNA: TGTGCCACCAGCAGGGATAGAGTATCTGGGGCCAACGTCCTGACTTTC
CDR3: CATSRDRVSGANVLTF
size: few
V: TRBV15
D: .
J: TRBJ2-6

DNA: TGTGCCAGCAGCTTGGCCGGAACAACCACAGATACGCAGTATTTT
CDR3: CASSLAGTTTDTQYF
size: .
V: TRBV5-4
D: .
J: TRBJ2-3

DNA: TGTGCCAGTAGTATAGCCCCGACTAGTGACTGGTCCTACAATGAGCAGTTCTTC
CDR3: CASSIAPTSDWSYNEQFF
size: few
V: TRBV19
D: .
J: TRBJ2-1

DNA: TGTGCCAGCAGCTACTTTGCGGGACTAAACAATGAGCAGTTCTTC
CDR3: CASSYFAGLNNEQFF
size: many
V: TRBV7-9
D: TRBD2
J: TRBJ2-1

DNA: TGCGCCAGCAGCTTTGACCCCGGGAACACTGAAGCTTTCTTT
CDR3: CASSFDPGNTEAFF
size: few
V: TRBV5-1
D: .
J: TRBJ1-1

DNA: TGTGCCACCAGGCCTAAGATAGGGACCCACTACGAGCAGTACTTC
CDR3: CATRPKIGTHYEQYF
size: .
V: TRBV15
D: .
J: TRBJ2-7

DNA: TGCGCCAGCAGCTCCAGCTTTGGACTAGCGGGAGTCCAGGAGTCAAATACGCAGTATTTT
CDR3: CASSSSFGLAGVQESNTQYF
size: once
V: TRBV5-1
D: TRBD2
J: TRBJ2-3

DNA: TGCAGTGCCATTGACAGCCGTGGAAACACCATATATTTT
CDR3: CSAIDSRGNTIYF
size: .
V: TRBV20-1
D: .
J: TRBJ1-3

DNA: TGTGCCAGCTCAGACAGCCTGGTCAGCCCCCAGCATTTT
CDR3: CASSDSLVSPQHF
size: many
V: TRBV27
D: .
J: TRBJ1-5

DNA: TGTGCCAGCAGTAAACGGACTAGCGGGAGTCAGGGGACCCAGTACTTC
CDR3: CASSKRTSGSQGTQYF
size: few
V: TRBV2
D: TRBD2
J: TRBJ2-5

DNA: TGTGCCAGCAGACACGGACAGTCCTCCCCCTGGCAGTACTTC
CDR3: CASRHGQSSPWQYF
size: few
V: TRBV6-2/TRBV6-3
D: .
J: TRBJ2-7

DNA: TGTGCCAGCAGCCTCGGACTAGCGGGTATACCGCGATCCTACAATGAGCAGTTCTTC
CDR3: CASSLGLAGIPRSYNEQFF
size: few
V: TRBV6-2/TRBV6-3
D: TRBD2
J: TRBJ2-1

DNA: TGTGCCAGTGTAGCGGGAGGGCCCGCAGATACGCAGTATTTT
CDR3: CASVAGGPADTQYF
size: few
V: TRBV12-3/TRBV12-4
D: TRBD2
J: TRBJ2-3

DNA: TGCAGTGCTACCGGGGGGCTTAACTATGGCTACACCTTC
CDR3: CSATGGLNYGYTF
size: .
V: TRBV20-1
D: .
J: TRBJ1-2

DNA: TGTGCCAGCAGCTTACTCTACGCCGAGGGCGAGCAGTACTTC
CDR3: CASSLLYAEGEQYF
size: few
V: TRBV11-2
D: .
J: TRBJ2-7